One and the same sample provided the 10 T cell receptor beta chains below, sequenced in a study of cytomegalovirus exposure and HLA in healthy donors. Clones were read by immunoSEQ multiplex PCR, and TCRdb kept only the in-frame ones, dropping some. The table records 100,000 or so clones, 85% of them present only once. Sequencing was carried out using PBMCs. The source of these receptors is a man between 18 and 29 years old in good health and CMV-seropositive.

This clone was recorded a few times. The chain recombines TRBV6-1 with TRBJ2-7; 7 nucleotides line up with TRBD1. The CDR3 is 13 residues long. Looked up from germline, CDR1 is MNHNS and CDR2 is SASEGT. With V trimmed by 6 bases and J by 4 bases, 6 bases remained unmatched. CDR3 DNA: TGTGCCAGCAGATCCGGGACAGTTTACGAGCAGTACGTC. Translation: CASRSGTVYEQYV.

The CDR3 nucleotides read TGCGCCAGCAGCTTCCAAGGGCAGGGTGACGAGCAGTACTTC. As protein: CASSFQGQGDEQYF. V and J are TRBV5-1 and TRBJ2-7; weak D call: TRBD1 (5 bases). The CDR3 loop spans 14 amino acids. Germline V gives CDR1 SGHRS, CDR2 YFSETQ. Deletions cut 2 bases from V and 5 bases from J, with 14 bases between.

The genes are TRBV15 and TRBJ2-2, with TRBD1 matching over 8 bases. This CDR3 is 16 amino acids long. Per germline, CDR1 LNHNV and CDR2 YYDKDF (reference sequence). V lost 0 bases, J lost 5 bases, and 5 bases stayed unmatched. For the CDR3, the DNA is TGTGCCACCAGCAGAGAGGAGGGACAGGAAACCGGGGAGCTGTTTTTT. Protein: CATSREEGQETGELFF.

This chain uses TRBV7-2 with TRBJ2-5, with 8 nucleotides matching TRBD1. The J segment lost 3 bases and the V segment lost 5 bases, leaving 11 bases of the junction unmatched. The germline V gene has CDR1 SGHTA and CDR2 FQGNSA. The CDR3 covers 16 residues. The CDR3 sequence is CASSPKPSTGEETQYF. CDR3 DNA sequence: TGTGCCAGCAGCCCCAAACCGTCGACAGGGGAAGAGACCCAGTACTTC.

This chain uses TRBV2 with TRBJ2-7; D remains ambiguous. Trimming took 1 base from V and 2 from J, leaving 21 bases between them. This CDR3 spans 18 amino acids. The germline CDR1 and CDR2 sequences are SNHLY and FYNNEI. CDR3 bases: TGTGCCAGCAGTGAAGATCGTACCCACCTCAGGCCACCCTACGAGCAGTACTTC. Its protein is CASSEDRTHLRPPYEQYF.

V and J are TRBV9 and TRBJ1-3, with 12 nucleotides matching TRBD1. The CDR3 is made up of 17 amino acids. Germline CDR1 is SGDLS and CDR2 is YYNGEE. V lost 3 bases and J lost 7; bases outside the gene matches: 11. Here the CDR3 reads CASSARDRGQAGNTIYF. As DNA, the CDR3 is TGTGCCAGCAGCGCCAGGGACAGGGGGCAGGCGGGTAACACCATATATTTT. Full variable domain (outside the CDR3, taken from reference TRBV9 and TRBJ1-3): DSGVTQTPKHLITATGQRVTLRCSPRSGDLSVYWYQQSLDQGLQFLIQYYNGEERAKGNILERFSAQQFPDLHSELNLSSLELGDSALYFCASSARDRGQAGNTIYFGEGSWLTVV.

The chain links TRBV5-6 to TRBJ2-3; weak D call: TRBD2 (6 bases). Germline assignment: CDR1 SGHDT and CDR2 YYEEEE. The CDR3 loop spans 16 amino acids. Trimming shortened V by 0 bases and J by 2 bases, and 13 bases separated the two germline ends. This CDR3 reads CASSLDGGTSTDTQYF. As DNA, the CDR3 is TGTGCCAGCAGCTTGGATGGGGGGACGTCCACAGATACGCAGTATTTT.

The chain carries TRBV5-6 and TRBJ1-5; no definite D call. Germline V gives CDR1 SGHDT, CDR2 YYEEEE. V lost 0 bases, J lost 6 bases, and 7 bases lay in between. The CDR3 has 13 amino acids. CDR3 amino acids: CASSLGGGQPQHF. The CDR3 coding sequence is TGTGCCAGCAGCTTGGGGGGAGGTCAGCCCCAGCATTTT.

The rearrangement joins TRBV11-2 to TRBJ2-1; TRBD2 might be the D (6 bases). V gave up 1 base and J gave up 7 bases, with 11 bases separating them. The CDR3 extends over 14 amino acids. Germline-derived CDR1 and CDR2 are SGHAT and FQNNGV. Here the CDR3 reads CASSLVGSGNEQFF. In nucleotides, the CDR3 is TGTGCCAGCAGCTTAGTGGGGAGCGGGAATGAGCAGTTCTTC.

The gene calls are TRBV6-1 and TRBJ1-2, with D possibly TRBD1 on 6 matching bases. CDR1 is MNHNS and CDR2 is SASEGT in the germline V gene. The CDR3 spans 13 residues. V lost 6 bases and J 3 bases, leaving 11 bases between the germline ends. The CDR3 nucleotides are TGTGCCAGCAGATCGACAGGTGACTATGGCTACACCTTC. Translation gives CASRSTGDYGYTF.